Following are 31 T cell receptor beta chains from one sample sequenced in a study of T cell responses to AZD1222 COVID-19 vaccine. TCRdb keeps only in-frame clones here, not all; method: immunoSEQ multiplex PCR. The sample gives roughly 150,000 clones, over 85% of which show up once; 4.5% to 5.5% is in the top ten. The source material was peripheral blood, sampled on day 0 of AZD1222 vaccination. The receptors were gathered from an adult in good health.

The chain uses TRBV6-4 and TRBJ2-1; weak D call: TRBD2 (5 bases). Germline assignment: CDR1 MRHNA and CDR2 SNTAGT. This CDR3 is 14 amino acids long. The ends were cut back, 3 bases at V and 10 bases at J, with 16 bases in the middle. The CDR3 nucleotides are TGTGCCAGCAGTGAAGGAGCGGCCCATGGGGAGCAGTTCTTC. This sequence encodes CASSEGAAHGEQFF.

The chain joins TRBV5-1 to TRBJ1-6, with unresolved D. The CDR3 totals 15 residues. With 0 bases removed from V and 8 bases from J, the gap between germline ends came to 12 bases. The germline gives CDR1 SGHRS, CDR2 YFSETQ. CDR3 region: CASSLGVNGDSPLHF. CDR3 DNA sequence: TGCGCCAGCAGCTTGGGGGTTAACGGGGATTCACCCCTCCACTTT. The full variable domain, rest sourced from reference TRBV5-1 and TRBJ1-6, is KAGVTQTPRYLIKTRGQQVTLSCSPISGHRSVSWYQQTPGQGLQFLFEYFSETQRNKGNFPGRFSGRQFSNSRSEMNVSTLELGDSALYLCASSLGVNGDSPLHFGNGTRLTVT.

This clone was counted only a few times. This chain uses TRBV11-2 with TRBJ2-2; 8 bases are a match to TRBD1. V lost 0 bases to trimming and J lost 4 bases; unmatched junction nucleotides: 7. Germline CDR1 and CDR2: SGHAT and FQNNGV. The CDR3 totals 17 residues. CDR3 sequence reads: CASSLEPGGAVTGELFF. CDR3 in DNA: TGTGCCAGCAGCTTAGAGCCAGGGGGCGCGGTCACCGGGGAGCTGTTTTTT. The full variable domain, completed using reference TRBV11-2 and TRBJ2-2, is EAGVAQSPRYKIIEKRQSVAFWCNPISGHATLYWYQQILGQGPKLLIQFQNNGVVDDSQLPKDRFSAERLKGVDSTLKIQPAKLEDSAVYLCASSLEPGGAVTGELFFGEGSRLTVL.

The V and J genes are TRBV6-6 and TRBJ2-2; possibly TRBD2 for D (6 bases). The CDR3 length is 17 residues. Germline V gene lookup returns CDR1 MNHNY and CDR2 SVGAGI (reference sequence). Trimming stripped 5 bases from V and 3 bases from J, with 19 bases between. Here the CDR3 DNA reads TGTGCCAGCAGTCATCCGCCGGGAGTCTCATACACCGGGGAGCTGTTTTTT. Translation gives CASSHPPGVSYTGELFF.

The chain is built from TRBV15 and TRBJ2-2; 10 bases fit TRBD1. The CDR3 runs 19 residues. Germline CDR1 reads LNHNV; CDR2 reads YYDKDF (reference sequence). V was clipped by 4 bases and J by 6 bases; unmatched bases: 17. In DNA, the CDR3 is TGTGCCACCAGCAACCCCGGGACAGGGGCTCGTGGTTTGTCCGGGGAGCTGTTTTTT. Protein sequence: CATSNPGTGARGLSGELFF.

The J gene is TRBJ1-1, the V gene TRBV19, with 7 nucleotides matching TRBD1. The V gene's germline CDR1 is LNHDA and CDR2 SQIVND (reference sequence). The CDR3 consists of 14 residues. V lost 6 bases to trimming and J lost 5 bases; unmatched junction nucleotides: 9. The CDR3 region is CASRGFRGKTEAFF. The DNA of the CDR3 is TGTGCCAGTAGAGGCTTCAGGGGGAAAACTGAAGCTTTCTTT.

The gene calls are TRBV4-1 and TRBJ2-3; no definite D call. Trimming stripped 4 bases from V and 0 bases from J, with 5 bases between. The length of the CDR3 is 13 residues. Germline CDR1 reads MGHRA; CDR2 reads YSYEKL. The CDR3 DNA sequence: TGCGCCAGCAGCCTTTCTAGCACAGATACGCAGTATTTT. Its translation: CASSLSSTDTQYF.

This sequence joins TRBV3-1 (or the pseudogene TRBV3-2) and TRBJ2-7; D unresolved. Germline V gene sequence: CDR1 LGHDT, CDR2 YNNKEL (reference sequence). V was clipped by 2 bases and J by 2 bases, with 10 bases between them. CDR3 length: 14 amino acids. CDR3 amino acids: CASSQSAGTYEQYF. CDR3 sequence (DNA): TGTGCCAGCAGCCAATCAGCCGGTACCTACGAGCAGTACTTC.

This clone is a singleton in its sample. The chain combines TRBV5-1 with TRBJ1-4; D not resolved. Germline-derived CDR1 and CDR2 are SGHRS and YFSETQ. The CDR3 is made up of 18 amino acids. Deletions cut 4 bases from V and 1 base from J, with 20 bases between. CDR3 protein: CASSPGIFALKTNEKLFF. In nucleotides, the CDR3 is TGCGCCAGCAGCCCCGGGATTTTCGCTCTGAAAACTAATGAAAAACTGTTTTTT.

The chain uses TRBV11-2 and TRBJ2-5; D is perhaps TRBD1 (7 bases). The ends were cut back, 7 bases at V and 3 bases at J, with 18 bases in the middle. The CDR3 contains 15 residues. Germline assignment: CDR1 SGHAT and CDR2 FQNNGV. The chain's CDR3 is CASTETGRPKETQYF. Written as DNA, the CDR3 is TGTGCCAGCACCGAGACAGGGAGGCCCAAAGAGACCCAGTACTTC.

A note on this clone: Within the sample, other DNA sequences also encode this same CDR3. This chain uses TRBV7-2 with TRBJ2-1; D might be TRBD2 (6 bases). V was shortened by 0 bases and J by 7 bases, with 10 bases between the two germline ends. The germline CDR1 and CDR2 sequences are SGHTA and FQGNSA. The CDR3 has 14 amino acids. CDR3 coding DNA: TGTGCCAGCAGCTTAGCGGGAGGAGGAAATGAGCAGTTCTTC. Amino acid sequence: CASSLAGGGNEQFF.

V usage is TRBV25-1 and J usage is TRBJ1-6; TRBD1 might be the D (6 bases). This CDR3 has 13 residues. In germline, CDR1 is MGHDK, CDR2 SYGVNS. V lost 6 bases and J lost 7, with 10 bases in between. In DNA, the CDR3 is TGTGCCAGCAGATACAGGGTAAATTCACCCCTCCACTTT. It yields the protein CASRYRVNSPLHF.

V and J are TRBV10-3 and TRBJ1-3, with D unclear. Germline V gene lookup returns CDR1 ENHRY and CDR2 SYGVKD. V shed 2 bases and J shed 3 bases, with 2 bases lying between them. The CDR3 is 12 amino acids. CDR3 region: CAISENGNTIYF. The CDR3 nucleotides are TGTGCCATCAGTGAGAATGGAAACACCATATATTTT.

V usage is TRBV3-1 (or the pseudogene TRBV3-2) and J usage is TRBJ1-2; D is uncertain. V was cut by 0 bases and J by 7 bases, with 21 bases left in between. This CDR3 has 17 residues. Germline V gene data show CDR1 as LGHDT and CDR2 as YNNKEL (reference sequence). The CDR3 DNA reads as TGTGCCAGCAGCCAAGATCGGAGGACCGTAACGATCTCTGGCTACACCTTC. This translates into CASSQDRRTVTISGYTF.

Only one count was recorded for this clone. The chain carries TRBV30 and TRBJ2-3, with TRBD2 identical over 11 bases. The J segment lost 13 bases and the V segment lost 5 bases, leaving 11 bases of the junction unmatched. The CDR3 consists of 13 residues. Germline V CDR1 and CDR2: GTSNPN, SVGIG (reference sequence). DNA for the CDR3: TGTGCCTGGCGTAGCGGGAGGGCCTTTGGGGAGTATTTT. Its protein is CAWRSGRAFGEYF.

This clone has just one count. This chain joins TRBV2 and TRBJ1-5; D perhaps matches TRBD1 (5 bases). There are 12 residues in the CDR3. Germline V gene data show CDR1 as SNHLY and CDR2 as FYNNEI. V was cut by 7 bases and J by 6 bases, with 10 bases left in between. This CDR3 is CASMGRAQPQHF. CDR3 coding DNA: TGTGCCAGCATGGGCAGGGCTCAGCCCCAGCATTTT.

The rearrangement uses TRBV18 and TRBJ2-7; tentative D call: TRBD1 (5 bases). The CDR3 covers 14 residues. V was trimmed by 5 bases and J by 2 bases, leaving 13 bases between them. Germline CDR1 reads KGHSH; CDR2 reads LQKENI. The CDR3 loop is CASSSETEPYEQYF. The CDR3 coding sequence is TGTGCCAGCTCATCTGAGACAGAACCCTACGAGCAGTACTTC.

The chain links TRBV3-1 (or the pseudogene TRBV3-2) to TRBJ1-1, with 7 bases aligning to TRBD1. The CDR3 runs to 14 residues. CDR1 is LGHDT and CDR2 is YNNKEL in the germline V gene (reference sequence). V lost 0 bases and J lost 8; bases outside the gene matches: 6. The CDR3 reads CASSQDRGQGEAFF. The CDR3 coding sequence is TGTGCCAGCAGCCAAGATAGGGGGCAGGGCGAAGCTTTCTTT.

The chain links TRBV11-2 to TRBJ2-7; 8 bases agree with TRBD2. V shed 2 bases and J 5 bases; nucleotides not matched to a gene: 11. This CDR3 is 16 amino acids long. In germline, CDR1 is SGHAT, CDR2 FQNNGV. The CDR3 DNA sequence: TGTGCCAGCAGCTTATATCCCGGGAGGGTCGAACACGAGCAGTACTTC. Protein sequence: CASSLYPGRVEHEQYF.

V is TRBV2 and J is TRBJ1-1, with D possibly TRBD1 on 5 matching bases. Germline values: CDR1 SNHLY, CDR2 FYNNEI. The CDR3 runs 13 residues. V gave up 2 bases and J gave up 6 bases, with 10 bases separating them. The DNA of the CDR3 is TGTGCCAGCAGTGAACAGGGAGGTCCTGAAGCTTTCTTT. Translating it yields CASSEQGGPEAFF.

The chain combines TRBV5-4 with TRBJ2-2; D gene unclear. Germline CDR1 SGHNT, CDR2 YYREEE (reference sequence). The V gene lost 4 bases and the J gene lost 7 bases, with 14 bases spanning the gap. The CDR3 has 14 residues. The CDR3 DNA sequence: TGTGCCAGCAGCCCGGACCAAATCAGCGGGGAGCTGTTTTTT. As protein: CASSPDQISGELFF.

Written as DNA, the CDR3 is TGCAGCGTTGAAGACGGACTAGCGGGAGGTTCCAGCTACAATGAGCAGTTCTTC. Protein product: CSVEDGLAGGSSYNEQFF. The gene calls are TRBV29-1 and TRBJ2-1; 14 nucleotides align to TRBD2. The germline CDR1 and CDR2 sequences are SQVTM and ANQGSEA. V was pared by 0 bases and J by 3 bases, with 7 bases of the junction left unmatched. This CDR3 comprises 18 residues.

The gene calls are TRBV7-9 and TRBJ2-1; D is unclear. In germline, CDR1 is SEHNR, CDR2 FQNEAQ (reference sequence). CDR3 size: 17 residues. Trimming stripped 3 bases from V and 0 bases from J, with 15 bases between. CDR3 sequence reads: CASSFPYGRDSYNEQFF. The CDR3 nucleotides are TGTGCCAGCAGCTTCCCATACGGGCGAGACTCCTACAATGAGCAGTTCTTC.

The J gene is TRBJ1-5, the V gene TRBV6-5; maybe TRBD1 (5 bases). Trimming shortened V by 4 bases and J by 4 bases, and 8 bases separated the two germline ends. The CDR3 has 13 residues. Per the germline V gene, CDR1 is MNHEY and CDR2 is SVGAGI. CDR3 in amino acids: CASSWGPNQPQHF. The CDR3 region has the DNA TGTGCCAGCAGTTGGGGACCAAATCAGCCCCAGCATTTT.

The V and J genes are TRBV2 and TRBJ1-4, with D unclear. The CDR3 is 13 residues long. The V end lost 7 bases, the J end lost 0 bases, and 6 bases lay between the germline ends. The germline V gene has CDR1 SNHLY and CDR2 FYNNEI. The CDR3 nucleotides are TGTGCCAGCAATGCTGCAACTAATGAAAAACTGTTTTTT. Protein sequence: CASNAATNEKLFF.

V usage is TRBV12-3 or TRBV12-4 and J usage is TRBJ1-2; D unresolved. With 3 bases removed from V and 2 bases from J, the gap between germline ends came to 7 bases. CDR3 length equals 13 residues. CDR3: CASSLDVNYGYTF. CDR3 bases: TGTGCCAGCAGTTTGGACGTCAACTATGGCTACACCTTC.

This chain uses TRBV29-1 with TRBJ1-1; D call uncertain. V was trimmed by 4 bases and J by 11 bases, leaving 8 bases between them. This CDR3 region has 9 residues. CDR1 and CDR2 (germline): SQVTM, ANQGSEA. The CDR3 spells CSVGGNAFF. In DNA form, the CDR3 reads TGCAGCGTTGGAGGGAACGCTTTCTTT.

The chain is built from TRBV30 and TRBJ1-5; D not certain. There are 17 residues in the CDR3. CDR1 and CDR2 (germline): GTSNPN, SVGIG (reference sequence). Between the trimmed V and J ends, which lost 2 bases and 0 bases, there was a span of 17 bases. As DNA, the CDR3 is TGTGCCTGGAGTTCGACCCGCAACAGTAATAGCAATCAGCCCCAGCATTTT. Translation: CAWSSTRNSNSNQPQHF.

The rearrangement links TRBV11-2 to TRBJ2-1, with D hard to call. V was pared by 4 bases and J by 6 bases, with 1 base between. The CDR3 has 10 residues. The germline V gene has CDR1 SGHAT and CDR2 FQNNGV. CDR3 coding DNA: TGTGCCAGCAGCTCCAATGAGCAGTTCTTC. This sequence encodes CASSSNEQFF.

The chain recombines TRBV29-1 with TRBJ1-2; D ambiguous. The CDR3 runs 15 residues. Trimming removed 0 bases at V and 6 bases at J, with 17 bases between. The germline V gene has CDR1 SQVTM and CDR2 ANQGSEA. DNA of the CDR3: TGCAGCGTTGAAGATCGTGTAGGGATATTGGATGGCTACACCTTC. Translated, it gives CSVEDRVGILDGYTF.

The V call is TRBV6-5, the J call TRBJ1-1; D remains unclear. Trimming cost V 5 bases and J 8 bases, with 9 bases left between them. This CDR3 is 11 amino acids long. Germline CDR1 is MNHEY and CDR2 is SVGAGI. The CDR3 DNA reads as TGTGCCAGCAGTCGGGGTTTGGAAGCTTTCTTT. It codes for CASSRGLEAFF.